This T cell receptor beta chain was obtained from a study of blood T cells in healthy people across ages. The authors ran a second PCR of 7 to 11 cycles using a sample-barcoded 5' primer and a J-beta primer mix. In TCRdb, the 5' RACE reads were re-called with MiXCR into one record per CDR3 protein. The table lists about 1.6 million distinct CDR3 sequences, around 36% of them singletons. This clonotype originated in a woman in her twenties or thirties in good health. Specimen: blood.

In DNA, the CDR3 is TGTGCCAGCAGCGTACACGGGGCAAGCACAGATACGCAGTATTTT. As protein: CASSVHGASTDTQYF. V gene TRBV9 combines with J gene TRBJ2-3, with D perhaps being TRBD1 or TRBD2 (5 bases each). Germline V gene sequence: CDR1 SGDLS, CDR2 YYNGEE. The V and J ends lost 1 base and 0 bases respectively, with 9 bases between them. The CDR3 has 15 residues.